These T cell receptor beta chains were read from a single sample in a study of beta chain features in type 1 diabetes. Only in-frame clones appear in the TCRdb table, and some are missing; sequencing was by immunoSEQ multiplex PCR. This table has more than 120,000 clones, about an eighth appearing once. The sequenced sample consisted of central memory CD4+ T cells from blood. The receptor set was obtained from a young man with type 1 diabetes. Both conserved end residues are part of each CDR3. A D gene is named only where the DNA matches it firmly. The size of a clone is reported for some rows only, either as once, few or many, or as a class for expanded clones.

clone_size j_call v_call d_call cdr3_aa cdr3_nt
- TRBJ2-5 TRBV6-6 TRBD1 CASRTGEETQYF TGTGCCAGCAGGACAGGGGAAGAGACCCAGTACTTC
few TRBJ2-3 TRBV7-3 TRBD2 CASSPWGGGATDTQYF TGTGCCAGCAGCCCCTGGGGCGGGGGGGCCACAGATACGCAGTATTTT
few TRBJ1-2 TRBV27 TRBD1 CASRPPDRVGDGYTF TGTGCCAGCAGGCCCCCCGACAGGGTTGGAGATGGCTACACCTTC
- TRBJ1-5 TRBV2 - CASTPGLGRNQPQHF TGTGCCAGCACCCCGGGGCTGGGTCGCAATCAGCCCCAGCATTTT
few TRBJ2-5 TRBV7-7 TRBD2 CASTAIGGAGETQYF TGTGCTAGCACCGCAATCGGGGGGGCTGGAGAGACCCAGTACTTC
- TRBJ1-2 TRBV2 - CASTLRGLTYGYTF TGTGCCAGCACCTTGAGGGGGTTGACCTATGGCTACACCTTC
few TRBJ2-5 TRBV20-1 - CSAAAVETQYF TGCAGTGCAGCGGCGGTTGAGACCCAGTACTTC
- TRBJ2-3 TRBV15 - CAIQREYGDTQYF TGTGCCATCCAACGGGAGTACGGGGATACGCAGTATTTT
- TRBJ2-5 TRBV11-2 - CASSSLARQETQYF TGTGCCAGCAGCTCGTTAGCCCGCCAAGAGACCCAGTACTTC
- TRBJ2-1 TRBV14 - CASSHYRDSRSYNEQFF TGTGCCAGCAGCCACTACCGGGACTCCCGCTCCTACAATGAGCAGTTCTTC
few TRBJ2-1 TRBV6-1 - CASSGTGWQFF TGTGCCAGCAGCGGGACGGGGTGGCAGTTCTTC
- TRBJ2-5 TRBV6-6 - CASSIRGVAETQYF TGTGCCAGCAGTATCAGGGGGGTGGCAGAGACCCAGTACTTC
few TRBJ2-7 TRBV30 - CAWAKKQQYEQYF TGTGCCTGGGCCAAGAAGCAGCAATACGAGCAGTACTTC
- TRBJ1-1 TRBV11-2 - CASSLAGVDTEAFF TGTGCCAGCAGCTTAGCAGGGGTAGACACTGAAGCTTTCTTT
- TRBJ2-2 TRBV5-4 - CASSPAFMGRVGELFF TGTGCCAGCAGCCCCGCATTCATGGGACGGGTCGGGGAGCTGTTTTTT
- TRBJ2-7 TRBV18 TRBD1 CASSPRDREQYF TGTGCCAGCTCACCACGGGACAGGGAGCAGTACTTC
few TRBJ1-3 TRBV28 - CASSLYRLDSGNTIYF TGTGCCAGCAGTTTATACAGGTTGGATTCTGGAAACACCATATATTTT
- TRBJ2-1 TRBV6-4 - CASRALPSGPSNEQFF TGTGCCAGCAGGGCCCTCCCGTCCGGGCCCTCAAATGAGCAGTTCTTC
few TRBJ2-1 TRBV28 - CASNPTGSYNEQFF TGTGCCAGCAACCCGACAGGTTCCTACAATGAGCAGTTCTTC
- TRBJ2-2 TRBV30 TRBD1 CAWSAKPGQGAGELFF TGTGCCTGGAGTGCGAAGCCGGGACAGGGCGCCGGGGAGCTGTTTTTT
- TRBJ2-1 TRBV18 - CASSPYGGEQFF TGTGCCAGCTCCCCGTATGGAGGTGAGCAGTTCTTC
- TRBJ1-4 TRBV28 - CASSLMTEGEEKLFF TGTGCCAGCAGTTTAATGACAGAGGGTGAAGAAAAACTGTTTTTT